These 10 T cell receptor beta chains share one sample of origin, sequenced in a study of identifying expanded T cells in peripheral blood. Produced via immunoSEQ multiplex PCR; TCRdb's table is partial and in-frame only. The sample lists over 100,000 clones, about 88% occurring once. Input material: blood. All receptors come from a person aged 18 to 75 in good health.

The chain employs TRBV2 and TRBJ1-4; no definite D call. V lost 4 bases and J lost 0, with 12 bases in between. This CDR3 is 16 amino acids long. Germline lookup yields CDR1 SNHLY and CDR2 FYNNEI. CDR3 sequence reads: CASSGKGSTTNEKLFF. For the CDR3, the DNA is TGTGCCAGCAGTGGTAAAGGAAGCACAACTAATGAAAAACTGTTTTTT.

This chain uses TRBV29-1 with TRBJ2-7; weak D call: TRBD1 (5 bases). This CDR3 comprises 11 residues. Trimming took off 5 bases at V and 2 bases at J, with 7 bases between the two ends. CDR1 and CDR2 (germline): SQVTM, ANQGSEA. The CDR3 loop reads CSVKTAYEQYF. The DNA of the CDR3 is TGCAGCGTTAAGACAGCCTACGAGCAGTACTTC.

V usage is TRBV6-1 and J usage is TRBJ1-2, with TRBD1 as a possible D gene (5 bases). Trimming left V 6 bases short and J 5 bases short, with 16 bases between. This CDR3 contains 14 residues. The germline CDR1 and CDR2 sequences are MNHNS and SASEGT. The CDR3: CASRMRDGLYGYTF. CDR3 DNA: TGTGCCAGCAGAATGAGGGACGGATTGTATGGCTACACCTTC.

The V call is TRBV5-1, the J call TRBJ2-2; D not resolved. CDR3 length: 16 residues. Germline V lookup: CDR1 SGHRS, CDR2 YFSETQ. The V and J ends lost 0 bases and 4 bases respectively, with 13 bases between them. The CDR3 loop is CASSLALAGLTGELFF. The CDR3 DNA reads TGCGCCAGCAGCTTGGCCCTGGCAGGCCTCACCGGGGAGCTGTTTTTT. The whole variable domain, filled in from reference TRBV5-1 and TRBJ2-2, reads KAGVTQTPRYLIKTRGQQVTLSCSPISGHRSVSWYQQTPGQGLQFLFEYFSETQRNKGNFPGRFSGRQFSNSRSEMNVSTLELGDSALYLCASSLALAGLTGELFFGEGSRLTVL.

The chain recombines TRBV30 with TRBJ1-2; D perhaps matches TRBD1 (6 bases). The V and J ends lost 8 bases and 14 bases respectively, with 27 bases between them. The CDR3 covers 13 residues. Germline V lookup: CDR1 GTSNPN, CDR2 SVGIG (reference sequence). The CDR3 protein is CAQGTARQGISTF. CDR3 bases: TGTGCCCAGGGGACGGCCAGGCAAGGGATATCTACCTTC.

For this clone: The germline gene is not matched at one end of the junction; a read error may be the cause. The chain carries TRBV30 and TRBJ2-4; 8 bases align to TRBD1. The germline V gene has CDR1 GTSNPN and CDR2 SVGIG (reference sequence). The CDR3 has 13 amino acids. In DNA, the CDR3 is TGTGCCTGGAGTGGAGCGCCCGGGACAGGCTATTTCTTC. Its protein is CAWSGAPGTGYFF. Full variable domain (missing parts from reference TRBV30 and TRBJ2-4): SQTIHQWPATLVQPVGSPLSLECTVEGTSNPNLYWYRQAAGRGLQLLFYSVGIGQISSEVPQNLSASRPQDRQFILSSKKLLLSDSGFYLCAWSGAPGTGYFFGAGTRLSVL.

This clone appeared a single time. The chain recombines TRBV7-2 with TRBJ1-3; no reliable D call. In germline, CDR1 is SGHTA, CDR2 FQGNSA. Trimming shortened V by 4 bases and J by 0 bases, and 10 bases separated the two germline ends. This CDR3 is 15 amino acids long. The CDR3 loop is CASSSTASSGNTIYF. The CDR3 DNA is TGTGCCAGCAGCTCCACAGCGAGCTCTGGAAACACCATATATTTT.

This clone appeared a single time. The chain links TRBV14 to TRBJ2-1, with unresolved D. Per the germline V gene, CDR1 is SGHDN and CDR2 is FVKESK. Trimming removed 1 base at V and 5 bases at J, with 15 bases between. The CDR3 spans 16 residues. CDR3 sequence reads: CASSQVASNHHNEQFF. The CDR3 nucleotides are TGTGCCAGCAGCCAAGTTGCCAGCAACCATCACAATGAGCAGTTCTTC.

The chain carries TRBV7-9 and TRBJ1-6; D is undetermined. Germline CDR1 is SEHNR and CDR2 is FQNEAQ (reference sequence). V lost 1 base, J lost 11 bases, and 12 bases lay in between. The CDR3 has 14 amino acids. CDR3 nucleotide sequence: TGTGCCAGCAGCTTAGATCTTTCTGGTCCACCCCTCCACTTT. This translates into CASSLDLSGPPLHF.

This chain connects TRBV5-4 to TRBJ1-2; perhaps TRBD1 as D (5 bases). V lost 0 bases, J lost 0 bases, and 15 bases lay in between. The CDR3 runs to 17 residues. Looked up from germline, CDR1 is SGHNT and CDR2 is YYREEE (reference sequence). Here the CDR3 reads CASSLGRGLIANYGYTF. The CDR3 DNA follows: TGTGCCAGCAGCTTGGGTCGGGGCCTTATAGCTAACTATGGCTACACCTTC.